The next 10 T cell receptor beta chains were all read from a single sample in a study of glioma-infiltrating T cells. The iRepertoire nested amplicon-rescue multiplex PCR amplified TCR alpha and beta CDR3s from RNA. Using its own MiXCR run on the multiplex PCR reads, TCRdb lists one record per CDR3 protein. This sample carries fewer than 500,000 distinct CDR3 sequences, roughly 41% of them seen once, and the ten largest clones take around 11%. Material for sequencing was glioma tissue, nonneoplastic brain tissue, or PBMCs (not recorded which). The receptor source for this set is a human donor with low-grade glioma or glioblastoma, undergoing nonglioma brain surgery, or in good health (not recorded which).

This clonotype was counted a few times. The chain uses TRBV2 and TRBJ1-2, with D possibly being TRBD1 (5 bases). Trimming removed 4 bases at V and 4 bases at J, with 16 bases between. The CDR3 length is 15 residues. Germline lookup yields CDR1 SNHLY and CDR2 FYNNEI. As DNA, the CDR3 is TGTGCCAGCAGTGGGCTGGGACTGGTAGGCTATGGCTACACCTTC. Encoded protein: CASSGLGLVGYGYTF.

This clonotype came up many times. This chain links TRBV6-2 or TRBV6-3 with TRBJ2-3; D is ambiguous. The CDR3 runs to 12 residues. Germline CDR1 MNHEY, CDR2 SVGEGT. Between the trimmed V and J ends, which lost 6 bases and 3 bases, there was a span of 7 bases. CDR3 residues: CASSPMTDTQYF. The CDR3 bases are TGTGCCAGCAGCCCGATGACAGATACGCAGTATTTT.

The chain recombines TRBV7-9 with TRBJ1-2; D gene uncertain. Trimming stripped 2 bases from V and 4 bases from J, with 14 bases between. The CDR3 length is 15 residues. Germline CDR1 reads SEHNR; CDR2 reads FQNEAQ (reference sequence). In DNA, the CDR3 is TGTGCCAGCAGCTTATGGAGCGGCCTTGCCTATGGCTACACCTTC. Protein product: CASSLWSGLAYGYTF.

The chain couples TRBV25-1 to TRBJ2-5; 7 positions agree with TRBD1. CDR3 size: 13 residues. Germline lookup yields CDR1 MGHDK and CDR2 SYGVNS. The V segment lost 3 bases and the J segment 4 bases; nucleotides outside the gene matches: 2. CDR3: CASSEGQIETQYF. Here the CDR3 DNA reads TGTGCCAGCAGTGAGGGACAGATAGAGACCCAGTACTTC.

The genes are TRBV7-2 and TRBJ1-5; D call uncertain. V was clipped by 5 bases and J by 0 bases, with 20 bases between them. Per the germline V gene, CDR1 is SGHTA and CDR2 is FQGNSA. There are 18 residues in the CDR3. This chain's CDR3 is CASSNRQAGPYSNQPQHF. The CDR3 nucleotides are TGTGCCAGCAGCAACCGTCAGGCAGGACCGTATAGCAATCAGCCCCAGCATTTT.

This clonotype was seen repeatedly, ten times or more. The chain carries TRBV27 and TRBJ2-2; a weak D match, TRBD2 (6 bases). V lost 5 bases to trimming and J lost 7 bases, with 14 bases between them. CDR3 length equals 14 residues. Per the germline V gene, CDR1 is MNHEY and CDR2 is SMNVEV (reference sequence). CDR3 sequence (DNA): TGTGCCAGCAGTCCCCTAGCGCGGGACGGGGAGCTGTTTTTT. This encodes CASSPLARDGELFF.

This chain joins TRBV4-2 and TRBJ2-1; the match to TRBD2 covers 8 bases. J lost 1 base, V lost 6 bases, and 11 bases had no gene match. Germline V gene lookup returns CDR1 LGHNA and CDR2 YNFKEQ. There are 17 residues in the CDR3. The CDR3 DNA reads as TGTGCCAGCAGTCTAGGGCCAGCGGGAGTGTCCTACAATGAGCAGTTCTTC. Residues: CASSLGPAGVSYNEQFF.

CDR3 sequence: CASSRQRSGNTIYF. The CDR3, as DNA: TGTGCCAGCAGTCGACAGAGATCTGGAAACACCATATATTTT. The chain employs TRBV27 and TRBJ1-3; tentative D call: TRBD1 (5 bases). Germline values: CDR1 MNHEY, CDR2 SMNVEV (reference sequence). The CDR3 extends over 14 amino acids. V was pared by 5 bases and J by 1 base, with 9 bases between.

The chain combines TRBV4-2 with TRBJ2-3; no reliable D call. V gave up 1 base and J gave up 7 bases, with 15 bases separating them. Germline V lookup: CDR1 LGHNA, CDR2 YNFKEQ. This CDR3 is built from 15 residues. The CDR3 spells CASSQGVGPEYTQYF. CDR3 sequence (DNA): TGTGCCAGCAGCCAAGGGGTAGGCCCCGAATATACGCAGTATTTT.

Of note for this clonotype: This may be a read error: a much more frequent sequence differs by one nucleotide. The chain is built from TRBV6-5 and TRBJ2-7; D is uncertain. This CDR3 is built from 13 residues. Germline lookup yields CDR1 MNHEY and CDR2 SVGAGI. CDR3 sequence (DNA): TGTGCCAGCAGTTACACAATCCCCTACAAGCAGTACTTC. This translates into CASSYTIPYKQYF.